This record concerns one T cell receptor beta chain sequence. Which antigen it targets is not known. No much larger clone is present one base from it, and per-base qualities are unavailable. Relative to germline, V is 4 bases shorter and J is 0 bases shorter, with 13 bases between their ends. From its cysteine to its phenylalanine, the CDR3 spans 16 amino acids. The DNA shown is the 48-base CDR3, in frame from base 1. As encoded in the germline V gene, CDR1 is SGHVS while CDR2 is FQNEAQ. These data originate in a study of blood T cell repertoires in COVID-19 (TCRdb year 2020). Concerning the study at large: The collaborator samples originated in the United States, Italy and Spain and spanned the acute and convalescent phases of COVID-19. The prospective study material was composed of cDNA or gDNA derived from T cells, B-cell-depleted T cells, or PBMCs. Subjects who had been exposed to COVID-19, were actively infected with it, or had recovered from it provided the deeply sampled blood TCRbeta repertoires that made up the dataset. The repertoires were released in a freely available public database meant as a resource for research on the immune response to SARS-CoV-2. The samples were drawn from the first 160 participants of the ongoing ImmuneRACE study and from 1,200 or so subjects provided by 6 global collaborators. Nearly every sample came with metadata listing a de-identified subject ID, COVID-19 status, age in years and sex. HLA class I and class II types, where available, came from metadata supplied by the sample provider rather than from assay-based typing.

TCRbeta CDR3 regions were amplified from genomic DNA by means of the immunoSEQ Assay, a bias-controlled multiplex PCR. In the paper's pipeline: Nucleated cell counts per sample were estimated from amplification of reference gene primers within the assay. To quantify the absolute abundance of each unique TCRbeta CDR3 rearrangement, sequence reads were collapsed and filtered. For each sample, productive Simpson clonality was calculated by taking the square root of Simpson's diversity index across productive rearrangements. TCRdb provides this immuneACCESS table in a form limited to in-frame rearrangements. Some clones are lacking; in checked studies, under half of them reflect an unresolved V gene, and why the rest are absent is not known. That table supplies the V and J calls and clone size; D and trimming were determined from the DNA. Within this sample are roughly 79,000 clones, with approximately 78% of them counted one time only. The ten top clones hold approximately 7% of the sample.

Study-wide conclusions, independent of this receptor: The quantity of clinical and demographic metadata differed by source and by participant and was supplied without curation.

Each collaborating institution followed its own protocols to collect whole blood in K2EDTA tubes. For TCRbeta analysis, collaborators shipped samples in one of three forms: frozen whole blood, isolated PBMCs, or DNA extracted from either of those sample types. Sample: peripheral blood. The sequence was obtained from a human donor in a cohort sampled during active COVID-19. The chain employs TRBV7-8 and TRBJ1-3; TRBD1 is possibly the D segment (5 matching bases). The CDR3 sequence is CASSSHRQSSGNTIYF. The sequence in DNA is TGTGCCAGCAGCTCCCACAGGCAGAGCTCTGGAAACACCATATATTTT. The variable domain in full, with residues beyond the CDR3 obtained from the reference TRBV7-8 and TRBJ1-3 genes, is GAGVSQSPRYKVAKRGQDVALRCDPISGHVSLFWYQQALGQGPEFLTYFQNEAQLDKSGLPSDRFFAERPEGSVSTLKIQRTQQEDSAVYLCASSSHRQSSGNTIYFGEGSWLTVV.